This entry describes one T cell receptor (beta chain). Naive CD8 isolation took CD45RO-negative cells positively selected for CCR7 and excluded terminally differentiated effector memory CD45RA+ cells. Clones were sequenced by immunoSEQ multiplex PCR, and TCRdb holds only the in-frame ones, with some missing. The sample gives hundreds of thousands of clones, roughly 96% of which show up once; roughly 0.1% is in the top ten. Germline lookup yields CDR1 PRHDT and CDR2 FYEKMQ (reference sequence). The ends lost 3 bases at V and 2 bases at J; junction bases unmatched: 3. CDR3 length: 14 amino acids. This record comes from a study of shared clonotypes between healthy human individuals.

The TCR comes from a woman in her thirties in good health. Sequencing was performed on naive CD8+ T cells sorted from blood. The V gene is TRBV13, the J gene TRBJ2-7; 8 bases line up with TRBD2. In DNA, the CDR3 is TGTGCCAGCAGCTTCTGGCGGGGGGCCTACGAGCAGTACTTC. Amino acids: CASSFWRGAYEQYF. Using reference TRBV13 and TRBJ2-7 for the parts outside the CDR3, the full variable domain is AAGVIQSPRHLIKEKRETATLKCYPIPRHDTVYWYQQGPGQDPQFLISFYEKMQSDKGSIPDRFSAQQFSDYHSELNMSSLELGDSALYFCASSFWRGAYEQYFGPGTRLTVT.